The sequence of this T cell receptor beta chain was determined in a study of T cells in Graves' hyperthyroidism and ophthalmopathy. It was RNA transcripts that yielded the amplified TCR beta CDR3 regions. TCR CDR3 regions were first amplified by RT-PCR with HTBI primers. TCRdb passed the multiplex PCR reads through MiXCR, listing each CDR3 protein once. In the table there are nearly 600,000 distinct CDR3 sequences, around 14% of which are singletons. The length of the CDR3 is 16 residues. Per germline, CDR1 MNHNS and CDR2 SASEGT. The V and J ends lost 2 bases and 0 bases respectively, with 11 bases between them. In this sample, this clonotype turned up a few times.

What was sequenced was blood. V and J are TRBV6-1 and TRBJ2-1; no reliable D call. The sequence was collected from a woman aged 18-29 years with Graves' ophthalmopathy. The CDR3 sequence: CASSEPDQSSYNEQFF. CDR3 DNA: TGTGCCAGCAGTGAACCGGACCAGAGCTCCTACAATGAGCAGTTCTTC.